This TCR beta chain emerged from a study of CD4+ T cells in melanoma. The repertoire was sequenced with immunoSEQ multiplex PCR; TCRdb's copy has only in-frame clones and lacks some. The sample records 55,000 or so clones, more than 60% being singletons. CDR1 SNHLY and CDR2 FYNNEI come from the germline V gene. Trimming shortened V by 2 bases and J by 3 bases, and 9 bases separated the two germline ends. This CDR3 region has 14 residues. The TCR sequence derives from a human donor with melanoma. Specimen: tumor tissue. This chain joins TRBV2 and TRBJ2-3; D remains unclear. The CDR3 sequence is CASSESPQTDTQYF. Written as DNA, the CDR3 is TGTGCCAGCAGTGAAAGTCCCCAGACAGATACGCAGTATTTT. Together with reference TRBV2 and TRBJ2-3, the CDR3 gives the full variable domain: EPEVTQTPSHQVTQMGQEVILRCVPISNHLYFYWYRQILGQKVEFLVSFYNNEISEKSEIFDDQFSVERPDGSNFTLKIRSTKLEDSAMYFCASSESPQTDTQYFGPGTRLTVL.